This T cell receptor (beta chain) came from a study of identical twins. Study observations and caveats: Twins' excess sharing was less marked for out-of-frame beta sequences.

From the 5' RACE reads, TCRdb called clonotypes with MiXCR, one entry per CDR3 protein. The repertoire holds about 920,000 distinct CDR3 sequences, with 9% to 15% as singletons. On this clonotype: Its antigen is unknown.

Germline CDR1 reads LNHDA; CDR2 reads SQIVND (reference sequence). The trim removed 5 bases at V and 9 bases at J, leaving 6 bases unmatched. The CDR3 consists of 12 residues. This sample also belongs to another study, concerning yellow fever vaccine responses in identical twins. That study reports: Twins' T cell vaccine responses reportedly looked partly convergent, partly personalized.

The sample was PBMCs. This sequence was found in a woman between 18 and 29 years old in good health. This chain uses TRBV19 with TRBJ1-1, with 7 bases aligning to TRBD1. CDR3 amino acids: CASSVTGLKAFF. The DNA for the CDR3 is TGTGCCAGTAGTGTGACAGGGTTGAAAGCTTTCTTT.